The rows below give T cell receptor beta chains drawn from one sample of a study of T cell responses to AZD1222 COVID-19 vaccine. Some clones are missing from TCRdb's copy, which holds only in-frame ones; the method was immunoSEQ multiplex PCR. This table has about 150,000 clones, 90% appearing once. Sequencing was performed on peripheral blood, taken on day 0 of AZD1222 vaccination. These receptors all come from an adult in good health. The CDR3 runs from the conserved cysteine through the conserved F or W. The order of the fields is CDR3 DNA, CDR3 protein, D gene, clone size, V gene, J gene. D genes are given only for firm matches. Clone size is shown for a subset of rows, as once, few, many or a class of expanded clone.

CDR3 DNA: TGTGCCAGCAGCGTAGCCCCAACTAGCGGGGGAAACAATGAGCAGTTCTTC
CDR3 protein: CASSVAPTSGGNNEQFF
D gene: TRBD2
clone size: .
V gene: TRBV9
J gene: TRBJ2-1

CDR3 DNA: TGTGCCAGCAGCTCCCTCGGTTTAGCGGGGGCCGCAGGGGAGCAGTACTTC
CDR3 protein: CASSSLGLAGAAGEQYF
D gene: TRBD2
clone size: once
V gene: TRBV7-2
J gene: TRBJ2-7

CDR3 DNA: TGTGCCAGCTCAGATGTGAACTATGGCTACACCTTC
CDR3 protein: CASSDVNYGYTF
D gene: .
clone size: .
V gene: TRBV18
J gene: TRBJ1-2

CDR3 DNA: TGTGCCAGCACCAATACCGGGACAGCGAACACTGAAGCTTTCTTT
CDR3 protein: CASTNTGTANTEAFF
D gene: TRBD1
clone size: .
V gene: TRBV6-5
J gene: TRBJ1-1

CDR3 DNA: TGTGCCAGCAGCTCGCCTACTAGCGGGGCTCAGGTCTTC
CDR3 protein: CASSSPTSGAQVF
D gene: TRBD2
clone size: .
V gene: TRBV7-8
J gene: TRBJ2-1

CDR3 DNA: TGCGCCAGCAGCCAAGAGGCCAGAACCTACGAGCAGTACTTC
CDR3 protein: CASSQEARTYEQYF
D gene: .
clone size: .
V gene: TRBV4-1
J gene: TRBJ2-7

CDR3 DNA: TGTGCCAGCCGTCGTATAGCTAACTATGGCTACACCTTC
CDR3 protein: CASRRIANYGYTF
D gene: .
clone size: once
V gene: TRBV27
J gene: TRBJ1-2

CDR3 DNA: TGTGCCAGCAGCTTAGTATTAGGGGGGGACACTGAAGCTTTCTTT
CDR3 protein: CASSLVLGGDTEAFF
D gene: .
clone size: .
V gene: TRBV7-2
J gene: TRBJ1-1

CDR3 DNA: TGCGCCAGCAGTCAACCCCGTAACCGGGACAGGGGGTCCTACGAGCAGTACTTC
CDR3 protein: CASSQPRNRDRGSYEQYF
D gene: TRBD1
clone size: .
V gene: TRBV23-1
J gene: TRBJ2-7

CDR3 DNA: TGTGCCAGCAGGGCCCTCGGGGGGACAGATACGCAGTATTTT
CDR3 protein: CASRALGGTDTQYF
D gene: TRBD2
clone size: .
V gene: TRBV14
J gene: TRBJ2-3

CDR3 DNA: TGTGCCAGCTCACCTCACTCGGGACAAGAAGCTTTCTTT
CDR3 protein: CASSPHSGQEAFF
D gene: .
clone size: .
V gene: TRBV18
J gene: TRBJ1-1

CDR3 DNA: TGTGCCAGCAGTTTATTAGCGGGCGCCACAGATACGCAGTATTTT
CDR3 protein: CASSLLAGATDTQYF
D gene: TRBD2
clone size: .
V gene: TRBV27
J gene: TRBJ2-3

CDR3 DNA: TGTGCCAGCAGTTTGGGACAGGGAAGTCAGCCCCAGCATTTT
CDR3 protein: CASSLGQGSQPQHF
D gene: TRBD1
clone size: .
V gene: TRBV27
J gene: TRBJ1-5

CDR3 DNA: TGTGCCAGCAACCCGCGGGGGATTTACAATGAGCAGTTCTTC
CDR3 protein: CASNPRGIYNEQFF
D gene: TRBD2
clone size: once
V gene: TRBV11-1
J gene: TRBJ2-1

CDR3 DNA: TGTGCCAGCAGCTCCCGGGGGAGCGGGGCCAACGTCCTGACTTTC
CDR3 protein: CASSSRGSGANVLTF
D gene: .
clone size: .
V gene: TRBV7-2
J gene: TRBJ2-6

CDR3 DNA: TGTGCCAGCAGTTACTCTAACACAGATACGCAGTATTTT
CDR3 protein: CASSYSNTDTQYF
D gene: .
clone size: .
V gene: TRBV6-5
J gene: TRBJ2-3

CDR3 DNA: TGTGCCAGCAGTTACCTAGCGGGGGCCTACGAGCAGTACTTC
CDR3 protein: CASSYLAGAYEQYF
D gene: TRBD2
clone size: few
V gene: TRBV6-5
J gene: TRBJ2-7

CDR3 DNA: TGTGCCAGCAGTGACTCCCGGGGGAATTCACCCCTCCACTTT
CDR3 protein: CASSDSRGNSPLHF
D gene: .
clone size: few
V gene: TRBV6-4
J gene: TRBJ1-6

CDR3 DNA: TGTGCCAGCAGTACCACGGCCCCACCCCTCCACTTT
CDR3 protein: CASSTTAPPLHF
D gene: .
clone size: .
V gene: TRBV6-5
J gene: TRBJ1-6

CDR3 DNA: TGTGCCAGCAGCTTAGCGGCTAGCGGGGGCTCCTACGAGCAGTACTTC
CDR3 protein: CASSLAASGGSYEQYF
D gene: TRBD2
clone size: .
V gene: TRBV7-2
J gene: TRBJ2-7

CDR3 DNA: TGTGCCAGCAGCGCCTCGGACCGACTGGGGGAGACCCAGTACTTC
CDR3 protein: CASSASDRLGETQYF
D gene: .
clone size: .
V gene: TRBV9
J gene: TRBJ2-5

CDR3 DNA: TGTGCCAGCAGCCAAGATATAGGCAGTATCAATTCACCCCTCCACTTT
CDR3 protein: CASSQDIGSINSPLHF
D gene: .
clone size: .
V gene: TRBV3-1/TRBV3-2
J gene: TRBJ1-6

CDR3 DNA: TGTGCCACCAGCAGAGCTGGCAGGGACGCCTCCTACGAGCAGTACTTC
CDR3 protein: CATSRAGRDASYEQYF
D gene: .
clone size: .
V gene: TRBV15
J gene: TRBJ2-7

CDR3 DNA: TGTGCCACCAGTGATGCGGGGGGCAGAACAGATACGCAGTATTTT
CDR3 protein: CATSDAGGRTDTQYF
D gene: TRBD2
clone size: .
V gene: TRBV24-1
J gene: TRBJ2-3

CDR3 DNA: TGTGCCACCAGTGATCCCGGACAGGGGGACTATGGCTACACCTTC
CDR3 protein: CATSDPGQGDYGYTF
D gene: TRBD1
clone size: .
V gene: TRBV24-1
J gene: TRBJ1-2

CDR3 DNA: TGTGCCAGCAGTTGGACAGGGAACTGGGACGAGCAGTACTTC
CDR3 protein: CASSWTGNWDEQYF
D gene: TRBD1
clone size: .
V gene: TRBV28
J gene: TRBJ2-7